Shown below are 12 T cell receptor beta chains from a single sample sequenced in a study of regulatory T cells in long-lasting Graves disease. Time point in this sample: persistent/refractory GD, antithyroid drugs over 5 years with positive TRAb. The authors made the TCR library using RNA they extracted from PBMCs. Library construction for TCR beta used iRepertoire HTBI primers and Arm-PCR of CDR3 regions. TCRdb itself ran the multiplex PCR reads through MiXCR, one entry per CDR3 protein. The sample gives hundreds of thousands of distinct CDR3 sequences, roughly a fifth of which show up once; around an eighth is in the top ten. This specimen was peripheral blood mononuclear cells (PBMCs), taken when the disease was refractory, from a patient treated with antithyroid drugs. All receptors derive from a female donor with Graves disease.

This chain uses TRBV27 with TRBJ2-3; D might be TRBD1 or TRBD2, each matching 6 bases. The CDR3 has 14 amino acids. CDR1 is MNHEY, CDR2 SMNVEV, per germline (reference sequence). The V gene lost 10 bases and the J gene lost 3 bases, with 17 bases spanning the gap. The CDR3 spells CATQGGIRTDTQYF. In DNA form, the CDR3 reads TGTGCCACCCAAGGGGGGATTCGTACAGATACGCAGTATTTT.

This clonotype was detected only a few times. The chain recombines TRBV6-2 or TRBV6-3 with TRBJ2-7; possible D gene TRBD1, 6 bases. Germline lookup yields CDR1 MNHEY and CDR2 SVGEGT. The CDR3 sequence is 15 residues long. The germline V and J ends were trimmed by 2 bases and 4 bases, with 15 bases remaining between them. DNA of the CDR3: TGTGCCAGCAGTTACCTCGATGGACAGAAATACGAGCAGTACTTC. Its translation: CASSYLDGQKYEQYF.

This clonotype was picked up a small number of times. This chain uses TRBV10-2 with TRBJ1-6; TRBD1 aligns across 7 bases. The trim removed 3 bases at V and 7 bases at J, leaving 6 bases unmatched. The CDR3 runs 15 residues. Germline V gene data show CDR1 as WSHSY and CDR2 as SAAADI. The CDR3 here is CASSESGTENSPLHF. The CDR3 DNA reads TGCGCCAGCAGTGAATCTGGGACAGAGAATTCACCCCTCCACTTT.

To note about this clonotype: The conserved phenylalanine or tryptophan normally closing the CDR3 is absent here, so this likely arose from a read error. The J gene is TRBJ1-4, the V gene TRBV5-6, with D perhaps matching TRBD1 (5 bases). From germline, CDR1 is SGHDT and CDR2 YYEEEE. With 2 bases removed from V and 0 bases from J, the gap between germline ends came to 14 bases. The CDR3 runs to 17 residues. CDR3 DNA sequence: TGTGCCAGCAGCTTACTCAGGTTGGGGGCAACTAATGAAAAACTGTTTCTT. Amino acid sequence: CASSLLRLGATNEKLFL.

This clonotype was seen many times. The V gene is TRBV29-1, the J gene TRBJ2-7; TRBD1 matches at 9 bases. The CDR3 extends over 14 amino acids. Germline V CDR1 and CDR2: SQVTM, ANQGSEA. J gave up 2 bases and V 5 bases, and 7 bases lay outside the gene matches. In DNA, the CDR3 is TGCAGCGTTTCGAACAGGGGGCGAACCTACGAGCAGTACTTC. Translating it yields CSVSNRGRTYEQYF.

With regard to this clonotype: A much larger clone sits a single nucleotide away, making a read error possible. The chain couples TRBV27 to TRBJ1-2; no definite D call. The CDR3 runs 13 residues. The V gene's germline CDR1 is MNHEY and CDR2 SMNVEV (reference sequence). The ends were cut back, 7 bases at V and 4 bases at J, with 13 bases in the middle. CDR3 DNA sequence: TGTGCCAGCAACAATAGCGAACGCTATGGCTACACCTTC. Translating gives CASNNSERYGYTF.

The CDR3 DNA reads TGTGCCAGCAGCTTAGCGCGGGTAGCGGGAGCCAAAAACATTCAGTACTTC. As protein: CASSLARVAGAKNIQYF. The genes are TRBV7-8 and TRBJ2-4; 7 bases fit TRBD2. After removal of 0 bases from V and 0 bases from J, the junction contained 5 bases not matched to a gene. This CDR3 is 17 amino acids long. The V gene's germline CDR1 is SGHVS and CDR2 FQNEAQ. Full variable domain (missing parts from reference TRBV7-8 and TRBJ2-4): GAGVSQSPRYKVAKRGQDVALRCDPISGHVSLFWYQQALGQGPEFLTYFQNEAQLDKSGLPSDRFFAERPEGSVSTLKIQRTQQEDSAVYLCASSLARVAGAKNIQYFGAGTRLSVL.

This chain connects TRBV14 to TRBJ2-1; perhaps D is TRBD1 or TRBD2 (5 bases each). V was clipped by 1 base and J by 8 bases, with 15 bases between them. The CDR3 has 15 amino acids. The germline V gene has CDR1 SGHDN and CDR2 FVKESK. CDR3 amino acids: CASSQGPGTGDEQFF. The CDR3 DNA reads as TGTGCCAGCAGCCAAGGCCCTGGGACCGGGGATGAGCAGTTCTTC. The full variable domain, with the rest looked up from reference TRBV14 and TRBJ2-1, is EAGVTQFPSHSVIEKGQTVTLRCDPISGHDNLYWYRRVMGKEIKFLLHFVKESKQDESGMPNNRFLAERTGGTYSTLKVQPAELEDSGVYFCASSQGPGTGDEQFFGPGTRLTVL.

The CDR3 bases are TGCGCCAGCAGCGAGGACTGGGGACATGAAGCTTTCTTT. Translation: CASSEDWGHEAFF. The rearrangement uses TRBV5-1 and TRBJ1-1; perhaps TRBD1 as D (6 bases). Germline V gene lookup returns CDR1 SGHRS and CDR2 YFSETQ. The CDR3 extends over 13 amino acids. Trimming removed 4 bases at V and 7 bases at J, with 14 bases between. Supplemented by reference TRBV5-1 and TRBJ1-1, the full variable domain reads KAGVTQTPRYLIKTRGQQVTLSCSPISGHRSVSWYQQTPGQGLQFLFEYFSETQRNKGNFPGRFSGRQFSNSRSEMNVSTLELGDSALYLCASSEDWGHEAFFGQGTRLTVV.

This clonotype was seen only a few times. The chain links TRBV24-1 to TRBJ2-2, with TRBD2 matching 10 bases. In germline, CDR1 is KGHDR, CDR2 SFDVKD. J lost 0 bases, V lost 7 bases, and 7 bases had no gene match. The CDR3 extends over 17 amino acids. In nucleotides, the CDR3 is TGTGCCACCAGGGCTAGCGGGAGCAGCTCGAACACCGGGGAGCTGTTTTTT. This translates into CATRASGSSSNTGELFF.

This clonotype was picked up many times. The V and J genes are TRBV28 and TRBJ1-2, with D possibly being TRBD1 (6 bases). V gave up 3 bases and J gave up 5 bases, with 16 bases separating them. The germline V gene has CDR1 MDHEN and CDR2 SYDVKM. The CDR3 has 15 amino acids. The CDR3 sequence is CASSFNGQYLYGYTF. In DNA, the CDR3 is TGTGCCAGCAGTTTCAACGGACAGTACCTTTATGGCTACACCTTC.

Written as DNA, the CDR3 is TGTGCCAGCAGCTTAGGGTCCGGGACAGGGGCTTATAGCAATCAGCCCCAGCATTTT. Translating gives CASSLGSGTGAYSNQPQHF. The chain links TRBV7-9 to TRBJ1-5; the match to TRBD1 covers 10 bases. V lost 1 base to trimming and J lost 0 bases; unmatched junction nucleotides: 9. The CDR3 has 19 amino acids. Germline V CDR1 and CDR2: SEHNR, FQNEAQ (reference sequence). The full variable domain, rest sourced from reference TRBV7-9 and TRBJ1-5, is DTGVSQNPRHKITKRGQNVTFRCDPISEHNRLYWYRQTLGQGPEFLTYFQNEAQLEKSRLLSDRFSAERPKGSFSTLEIQRTEQGDSAMYLCASSLGSGTGAYSNQPQHFGDGTRLSIL.